A selection of T cell receptor beta chains follows, all from one sample in a study of T cell repertoires in cytomegalovirus infection. No antigens are known for them. Via MiXCR, TCRdb re-called the reads, giving one row per CDR3 protein. The sample holds about 310,000 distinct CDR3 sequences; around 25% are singletons and the top ten take 10% to 15%. The specimen was cultured PBMCs, collected from culture after CMV antigen stimulation. Receptor source: a human donor in good health (CMV status not recorded). Some clones in this sample may be carry-over from other donors' samples. The CDR3 runs from the conserved cysteine through the conserved F or W. Not every row has a clone size; where given, it reads once, few, many or a size class.

j_gene: TRBJ2-7
abundance: few
v_gene: TRBV12-3/TRBV12-4
CDR3aa: CASSRESWGVGEQYF

j_gene: TRBJ2-3
abundance: NA
v_gene: TRBV5-4
CDR3aa: CASRVGTSGRADTQYF

j_gene: TRBJ2-7
abundance: NA
v_gene: TRBV6-5
CDR3aa: CASTQDPSGAYEQYF

j_gene: TRBJ2-5
abundance: few
v_gene: TRBV7-9
CDR3aa: CASSLRYLETQYF

j_gene: TRBJ2-7
abundance: NA
v_gene: TRBV5-1
CDR3aa: CASSSQGGIYEQYF

j_gene: TRBJ2-3
abundance: NA
v_gene: TRBV18
CDR3aa: CASSPQVLGTGSADTQYF

j_gene: TRBJ1-5
abundance: few
v_gene: TRBV20-1
CDR3aa: CSWGSGNNQPQHF

j_gene: TRBJ1-1
abundance: NA
v_gene: TRBV5-6
CDR3aa: CASSLEVGRTEAFF

j_gene: TRBJ2-3
abundance: NA
v_gene: TRBV25-1
CDR3aa: CASSEYQGTDTQYF

j_gene: TRBJ1-4
abundance: NA
v_gene: TRBV27
CDR3aa: CASSYLSVLNEKLFF

j_gene: TRBJ2-3
abundance: few
v_gene: TRBV12-3/TRBV12-4
CDR3aa: CASSFVNRADTQYF

j_gene: TRBJ2-6
abundance: NA
v_gene: TRBV28
CDR3aa: CASSAALGANVLTF

j_gene: TRBJ2-7
abundance: NA
v_gene: TRBV12-3/TRBV12-4
CDR3aa: CASSPPGHQTGEQYF

j_gene: TRBJ1-2
abundance: few
v_gene: TRBV27
CDR3aa: CASSSWGTANYGYTF

j_gene: TRBJ2-7
abundance: NA
v_gene: TRBV4-3
CDR3aa: CASSQGEGGPSYEQYF

j_gene: TRBJ1-2
abundance: NA
v_gene: TRBV27
CDR3aa: CASSSAGAGERGYTF

j_gene: TRBJ2-1
abundance: many
v_gene: TRBV7-2
CDR3aa: CASSFIAGGSYNEQFF

j_gene: TRBJ2-2
abundance: few
v_gene: TRBV7-3
CDR3aa: CASSGWSGELFF

j_gene: TRBJ2-3
abundance: NA
v_gene: TRBV15
CDR3aa: CATSIPRVASTQYF

j_gene: TRBJ2-1
abundance: NA
v_gene: TRBV24-1
CDR3aa: CATSDPLAGVNNEQFF

j_gene: TRBJ2-1
abundance: NA
v_gene: TRBV5-4
CDR3aa: CASSKTSGRGDEQFF

j_gene: TRBJ1-1
abundance: NA
v_gene: TRBV11-3
CDR3aa: CASSLGGRNTEAFF

j_gene: TRBJ2-1
abundance: NA
v_gene: TRBV11-3
CDR3aa: CASSLDSRLAGEDEQFF

j_gene: TRBJ2-1
abundance: many
v_gene: TRBV7-6
CDR3aa: CASSPRFSGRDGEQFF

j_gene: TRBJ2-7
abundance: many
v_gene: TRBV7-2
CDR3aa: CASSLGVGYEQYF

j_gene: TRBJ2-5
abundance: many
v_gene: TRBV4-1
CDR3aa: CASSPGQGRETQYF

j_gene: TRBJ1-3
abundance: few
v_gene: TRBV4-1
CDR3aa: CASSQESLDRAGNTIYF

j_gene: TRBJ1-1
abundance: NA
v_gene: TRBV12-3/TRBV12-4
CDR3aa: CASSPDRGWPNTEAFF

j_gene: TRBJ2-3
abundance: NA
v_gene: TRBV18
CDR3aa: CASSPGLAEYTDTQYF

j_gene: TRBJ2-5
abundance: NA
v_gene: TRBV4-3
CDR3aa: CASSQGQGAGQETQYF

j_gene: TRBJ2-6
abundance: many
v_gene: TRBV7-2
CDR3aa: CASREGGNSGANVLTF

j_gene: TRBJ1-5
abundance: many
v_gene: TRBV7-8
CDR3aa: CASRAGWSNQPQHF

j_gene: TRBJ1-6
abundance: many
v_gene: TRBV7-8
CDR3aa: CASSLGGQGNSPLHF

j_gene: TRBJ2-3
abundance: NA
v_gene: TRBV23-1
CDR3aa: CASSPPLRNTQYF

j_gene: TRBJ1-1
abundance: NA
v_gene: TRBV7-2
CDR3aa: CASSQDIVVAEAFF

j_gene: TRBJ1-6
abundance: NA
v_gene: TRBV12-3/TRBV12-4
CDR3aa: CASSLLRNSPLHF

j_gene: TRBJ2-5
abundance: NA
v_gene: TRBV12-3/TRBV12-4
CDR3aa: CASSFGAGLKETQYF

j_gene: TRBJ1-1
abundance: many
v_gene: TRBV6-1
CDR3aa: CASSEEHSLTEAFF

j_gene: TRBJ1-2
abundance: NA
v_gene: TRBV7-8
CDR3aa: CASSLRQYYGYTF

j_gene: TRBJ1-2
abundance: NA
v_gene: TRBV28
CDR3aa: CASSPNLGQGPRGYTF

j_gene: TRBJ1-2
abundance: many
v_gene: TRBV7-2
CDR3aa: CASSLDARPHTF

j_gene: TRBJ2-7
abundance: NA
v_gene: TRBV7-9
CDR3aa: CASSSRLAVYEQYF

j_gene: TRBJ1-2
abundance: few
v_gene: TRBV6-2/TRBV6-3
CDR3aa: CASSDRGRVDGYTF